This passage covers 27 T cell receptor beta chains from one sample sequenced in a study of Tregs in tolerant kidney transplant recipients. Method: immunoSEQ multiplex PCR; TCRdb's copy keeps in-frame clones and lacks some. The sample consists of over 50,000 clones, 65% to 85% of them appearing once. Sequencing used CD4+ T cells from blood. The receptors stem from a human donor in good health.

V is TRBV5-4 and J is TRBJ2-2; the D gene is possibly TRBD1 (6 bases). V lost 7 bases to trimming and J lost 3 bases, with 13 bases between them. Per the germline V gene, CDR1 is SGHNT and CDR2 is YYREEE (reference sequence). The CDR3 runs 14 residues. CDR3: CASLTQGDTGELFF. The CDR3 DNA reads TGTGCCAGCCTGACACAGGGCGACACCGGGGAGCTGTTTTTT.

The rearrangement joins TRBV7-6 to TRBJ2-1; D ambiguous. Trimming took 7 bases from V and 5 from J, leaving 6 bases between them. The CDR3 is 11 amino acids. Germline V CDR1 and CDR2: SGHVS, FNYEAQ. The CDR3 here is CASIAHNEQFF. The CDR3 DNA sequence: TGTGCCAGCATCGCGCACAATGAGCAGTTCTTC.

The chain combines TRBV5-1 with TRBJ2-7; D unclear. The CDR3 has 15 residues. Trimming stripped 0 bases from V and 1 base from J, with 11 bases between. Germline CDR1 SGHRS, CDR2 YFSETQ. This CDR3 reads CASSLERGLSYEQYF. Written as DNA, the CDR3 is TGCGCCAGCAGCTTGGAACGAGGTTTGTCCTACGAGCAGTACTTC.

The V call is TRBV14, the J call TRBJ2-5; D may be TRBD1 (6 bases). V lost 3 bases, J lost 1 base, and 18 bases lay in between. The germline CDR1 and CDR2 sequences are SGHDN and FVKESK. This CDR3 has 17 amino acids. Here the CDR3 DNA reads TGTGCCAGCAGCCAGCTACCACAGGGAAGGGGCCAAGAGACCCAGTACTTC. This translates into CASSQLPQGRGQETQYF.

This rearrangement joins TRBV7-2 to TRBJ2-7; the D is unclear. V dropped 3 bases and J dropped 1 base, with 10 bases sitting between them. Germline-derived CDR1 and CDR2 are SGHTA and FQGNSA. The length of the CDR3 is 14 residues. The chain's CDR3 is CASSLMVTSYEQYF. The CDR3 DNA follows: TGTGCCAGCAGCTTGATGGTCACTTCCTACGAGCAGTACTTC.

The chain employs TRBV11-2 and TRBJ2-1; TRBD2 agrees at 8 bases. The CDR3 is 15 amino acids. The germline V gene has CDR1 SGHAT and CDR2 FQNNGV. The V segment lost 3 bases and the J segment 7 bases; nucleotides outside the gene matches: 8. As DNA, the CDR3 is TGTGCCAGCAGCTTTCCCACTGGCGGGAGGAATGAGCAGTTCTTC. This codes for CASSFPTGGRNEQFF.

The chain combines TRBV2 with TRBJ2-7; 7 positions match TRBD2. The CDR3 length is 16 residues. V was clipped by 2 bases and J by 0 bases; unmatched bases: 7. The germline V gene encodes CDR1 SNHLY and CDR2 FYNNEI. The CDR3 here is CASSELGLPLSYEQYF. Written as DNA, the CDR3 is TGTGCCAGCAGTGAACTGGGACTACCTCTCTCCTACGAGCAGTACTTC.

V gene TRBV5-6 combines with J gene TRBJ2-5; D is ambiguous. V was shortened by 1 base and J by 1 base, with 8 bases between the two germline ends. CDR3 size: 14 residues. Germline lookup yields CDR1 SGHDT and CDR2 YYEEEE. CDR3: CASSLMGIQETQYF. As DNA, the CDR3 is TGTGCCAGCAGCTTGATGGGAATCCAAGAGACCCAGTACTTC.

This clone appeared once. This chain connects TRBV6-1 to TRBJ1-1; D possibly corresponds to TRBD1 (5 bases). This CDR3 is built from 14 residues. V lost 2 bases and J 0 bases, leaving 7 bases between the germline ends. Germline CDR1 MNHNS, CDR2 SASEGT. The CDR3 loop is CASSEPGLNTEAFF. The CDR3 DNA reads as TGTGCCAGCAGTGAACCAGGGTTGAACACTGAAGCTTTCTTT.

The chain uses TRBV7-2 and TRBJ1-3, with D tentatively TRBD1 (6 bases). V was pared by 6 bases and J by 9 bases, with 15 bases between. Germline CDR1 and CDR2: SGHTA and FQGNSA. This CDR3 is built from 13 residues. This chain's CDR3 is CASRRDTRTTIYF. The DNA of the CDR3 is TGTGCCAGCAGACGGGACACTCGGACCACCATATATTTT. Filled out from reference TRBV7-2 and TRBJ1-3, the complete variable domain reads GAGVSQSPSNKVTEKGKDVELRCDPISGHTALYWYRQSLGQGLEFLIYFQGNSAPDKSGLPSDRFSAERTGGSVSTLTIQRTQQEDSAVYLCASRRDTRTTIYFGEGSWLTVV.

The CDR3 here is CASSQEQGTQPQHF. The CDR3 DNA reads TGCGCCAGCAGCCAAGAGCAGGGGACGCAGCCCCAGCATTTT. The chain recombines TRBV4-1 with TRBJ1-5, with D possibly TRBD1 on 6 matching bases. This CDR3 spans 14 amino acids. Germline CDR1 reads MGHRA; CDR2 reads YSYEKL. V lost 0 bases to trimming and J lost 7 bases, with 10 bases between them.

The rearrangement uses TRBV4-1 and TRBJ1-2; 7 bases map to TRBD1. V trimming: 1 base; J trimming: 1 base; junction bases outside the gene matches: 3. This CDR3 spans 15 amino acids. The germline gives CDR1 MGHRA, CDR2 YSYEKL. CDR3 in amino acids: CASSQGQGGNYGYTF. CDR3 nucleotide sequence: TGCGCCAGCAGCCAAGGACAGGGAGGTAACTATGGCTACACCTTC.

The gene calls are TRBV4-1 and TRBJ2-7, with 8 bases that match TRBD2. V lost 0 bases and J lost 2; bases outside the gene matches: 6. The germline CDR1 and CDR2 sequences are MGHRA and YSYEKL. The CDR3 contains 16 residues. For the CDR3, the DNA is TGCGCCAGCAGCCAAGATCCCGGGACTAGAGCCTACGAGCAGTACTTC. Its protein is CASSQDPGTRAYEQYF.

The CDR3 coding sequence is TGTGCCAGCAAGGCGAACTATGACACTGAAGCTTTCTTT. Translation: CASKANYDTEAFF. The rearrangement links TRBV2 to TRBJ1-1, with D hard to call. This CDR3 comprises 13 residues. Germline CDR1 is SNHLY and CDR2 is FYNNEI. With 7 bases removed from V and 3 bases from J, the gap between germline ends came to 12 bases.

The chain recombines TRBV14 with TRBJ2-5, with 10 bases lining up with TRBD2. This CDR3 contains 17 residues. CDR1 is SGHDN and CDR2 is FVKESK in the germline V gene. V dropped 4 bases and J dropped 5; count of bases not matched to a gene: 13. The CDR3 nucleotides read TGTGCCAGCAGCCCGCTCGGGGAGCGGGGGGGCTGGGAGACCCAGTACTTC. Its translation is CASSPLGERGGWETQYF.

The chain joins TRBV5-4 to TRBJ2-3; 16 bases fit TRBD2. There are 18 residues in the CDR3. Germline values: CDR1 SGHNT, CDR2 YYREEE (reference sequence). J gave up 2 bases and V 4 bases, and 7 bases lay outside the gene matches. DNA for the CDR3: TGTGCCAGCAGCGCGGGACTAGCGGGGGGGCGGGTCACAGATACGCAGTATTTT. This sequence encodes CASSAGLAGGRVTDTQYF.

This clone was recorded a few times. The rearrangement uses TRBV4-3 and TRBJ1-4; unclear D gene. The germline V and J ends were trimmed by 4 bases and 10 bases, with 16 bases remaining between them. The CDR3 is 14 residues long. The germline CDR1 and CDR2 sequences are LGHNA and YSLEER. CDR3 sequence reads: CASSRGLEMGKLFF. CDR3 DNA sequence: TGCGCCAGCAGCCGAGGGCTCGAGATGGGAAAACTGTTTTTT.

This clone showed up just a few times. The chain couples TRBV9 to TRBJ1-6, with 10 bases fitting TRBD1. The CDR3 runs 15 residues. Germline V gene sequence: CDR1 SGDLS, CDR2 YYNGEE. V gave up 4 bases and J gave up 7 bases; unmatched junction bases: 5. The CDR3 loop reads CASSTGQGGNSPLHF. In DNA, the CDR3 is TGTGCCAGCAGCACCGGACAGGGGGGAAATTCACCCCTCCACTTT.

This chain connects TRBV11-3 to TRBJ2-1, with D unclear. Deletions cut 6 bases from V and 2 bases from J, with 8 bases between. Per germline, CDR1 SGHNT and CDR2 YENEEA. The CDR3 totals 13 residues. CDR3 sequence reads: CASSGDAYNEQFF. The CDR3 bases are TGTGCCAGCAGTGGAGATGCCTACAATGAGCAGTTCTTC.

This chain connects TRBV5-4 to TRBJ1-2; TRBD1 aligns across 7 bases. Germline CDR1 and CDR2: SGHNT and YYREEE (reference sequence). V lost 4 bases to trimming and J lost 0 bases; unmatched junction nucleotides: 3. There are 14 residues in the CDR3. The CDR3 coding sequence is TGTGCCAGCAGCCGGGGACAGCCTAACTATGGCTACACCTTC. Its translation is CASSRGQPNYGYTF. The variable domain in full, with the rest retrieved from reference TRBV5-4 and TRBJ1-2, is ETGVTQSPTHLIKTRGQQVTLRCSSQSGHNTVSWYQQALGQGPQFIFQYYREEENGRGNFPPRFSGLQFPNYSSELNVNALELDDSALYLCASSRGQPNYGYTFGSGTRLTVV.

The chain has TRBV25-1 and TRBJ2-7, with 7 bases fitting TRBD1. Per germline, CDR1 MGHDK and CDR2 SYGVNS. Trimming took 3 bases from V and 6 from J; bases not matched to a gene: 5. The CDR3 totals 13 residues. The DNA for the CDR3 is TGTGCCAGCAGTGATTACAGGGGTTCCGAGCAGTACTTC. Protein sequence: CASSDYRGSEQYF.

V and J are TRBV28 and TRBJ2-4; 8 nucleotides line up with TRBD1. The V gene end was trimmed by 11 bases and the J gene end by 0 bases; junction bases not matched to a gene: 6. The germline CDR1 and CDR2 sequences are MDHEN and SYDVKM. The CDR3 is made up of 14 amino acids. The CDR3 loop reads CACGQGGAKNIQYF. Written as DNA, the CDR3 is TGTGCCTGCGGACAGGGTGGAGCCAAAAACATTCAGTACTTC. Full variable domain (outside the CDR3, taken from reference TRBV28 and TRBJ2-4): DVKVTQSSRYLVKRTGEKVFLECVQDMDHENMFWYRQDPGLGLRLIYFSYDVKMKEKGDIPEGYSVSREKKERFSLILESASTNQTSMYLCACGQGGAKNIQYFGAGTRLSVL.

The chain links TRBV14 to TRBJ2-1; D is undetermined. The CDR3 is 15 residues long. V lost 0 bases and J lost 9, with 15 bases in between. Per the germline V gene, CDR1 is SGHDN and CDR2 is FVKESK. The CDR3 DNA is TGTGCCAGCAGCCAAGATGTTCCAGGATACGGTGAGCAGTTCTTC. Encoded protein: CASSQDVPGYGEQFF.

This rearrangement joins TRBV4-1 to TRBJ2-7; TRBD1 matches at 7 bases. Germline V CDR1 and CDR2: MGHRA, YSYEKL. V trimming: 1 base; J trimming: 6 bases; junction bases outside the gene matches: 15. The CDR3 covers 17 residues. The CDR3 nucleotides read TGCGCCAGCAGCCAAGGTTCTCTTATTCGAACAGGGGCCGAGCAGTACTTC. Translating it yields CASSQGSLIRTGAEQYF.

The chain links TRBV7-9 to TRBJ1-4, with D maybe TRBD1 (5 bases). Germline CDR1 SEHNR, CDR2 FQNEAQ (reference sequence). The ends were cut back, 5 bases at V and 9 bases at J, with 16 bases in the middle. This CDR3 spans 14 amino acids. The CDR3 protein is CASSPGQDTQKLFF. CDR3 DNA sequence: TGTGCCAGCAGCCCGGGCCAGGACACTCAAAAACTGTTTTTT.

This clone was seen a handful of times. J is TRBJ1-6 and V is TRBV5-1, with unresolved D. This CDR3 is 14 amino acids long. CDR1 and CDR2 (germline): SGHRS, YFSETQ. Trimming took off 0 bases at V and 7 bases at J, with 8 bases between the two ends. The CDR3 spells CASSLGGINSPLHF. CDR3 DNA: TGCGCCAGCAGCTTGGGAGGGATCAATTCACCCCTCCACTTT.

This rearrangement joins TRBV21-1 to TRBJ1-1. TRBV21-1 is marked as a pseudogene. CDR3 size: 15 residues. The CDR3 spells CASSNPAIMNTEAFF. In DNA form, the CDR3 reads TGTGCCAGCAGCAATCCGGCGATAATGAACACTGAAGCTTTCTTT.